This TCR beta chain was profiled in a study of OX40 agonist ivuxolimab in advanced cancers. As for the study in general: With a range of roughly 20 to 80, age averaged approximately 60 years, and 65% to 85% were male. Previous treatment with anti-PD-1, anti-PD-L1 or anti-CTLA-4 therapy was allowed; approximately 40% had received some.

Worth noting for this clone: Its antigen is unknown.

Study-level points and caveats: Some of the nonresponding patients also showed low levels of normalized T-cell clonal expansion. Among expanded peripheral T cells, antigen specificity went undetermined.

The assay was immunoSEQ multiplex PCR, and TCRdb's table has in-frame clones only and misses some. The profile covers some 47,000 clones, with 79% appearing a single time and under 2% taken by the ten largest. This clonotype was obtained from an adult with an advanced solid tumor such as melanoma, head and neck, liver or kidney cancer. Sequences were derived from CD4+ or CD8+ T cells sorted from blood, sampled in a trial of the OX40 agonist ivuxolimab.

This CDR3 is CASSQEWGGNAYNSPLHF. Written as DNA, the CDR3 is TGCGCCAGCAGCCAAGAATGGGGGGGAAATGCCTATAATTCACCCCTCCACTTT. The chain has TRBV4-3 and TRBJ1-6; D might be TRBD1 (5 bases). The CDR3 is 18 residues long. The V end lost 0 bases, the J end lost 2 bases, and 14 bases lay between the germline ends. The germline CDR1 and CDR2 sequences are LGHNA and YSLEER.